This T cell receptor (beta chain) appears in the sequencing data of a study of blood T cell repertoires in COVID-19. Study overall: The samples span acute and convalescent COVID-19 from the United States, Italy and Spain.

CDR1 is LGHDT and CDR2 is YNNKEL in the germline V gene (reference sequence). Germline trimming cut 3 bases from V and 6 bases from J; bases unmatched to any gene: 10. This CDR3 spans 16 amino acids. Data came from immunoSEQ multiplex PCR; TCRdb stores just in-frame clones and leaves some out. The sample lists 75,000 or so clones, approximately 82% occurring once. This clonotype originated in a woman in her seventies with acute or convalescent COVID-19. Material for sequencing was peripheral blood. The chain uses TRBV3-1 (or the pseudogene TRBV3-2) and TRBJ2-1, with TRBD2 identical over 8 bases. CDR3 region: CASSHQDGTSLNEQFF. In nucleotides, the CDR3 is TGTGCCAGCAGCCACCAGGACGGGACTAGTCTCAATGAGCAGTTCTTC.